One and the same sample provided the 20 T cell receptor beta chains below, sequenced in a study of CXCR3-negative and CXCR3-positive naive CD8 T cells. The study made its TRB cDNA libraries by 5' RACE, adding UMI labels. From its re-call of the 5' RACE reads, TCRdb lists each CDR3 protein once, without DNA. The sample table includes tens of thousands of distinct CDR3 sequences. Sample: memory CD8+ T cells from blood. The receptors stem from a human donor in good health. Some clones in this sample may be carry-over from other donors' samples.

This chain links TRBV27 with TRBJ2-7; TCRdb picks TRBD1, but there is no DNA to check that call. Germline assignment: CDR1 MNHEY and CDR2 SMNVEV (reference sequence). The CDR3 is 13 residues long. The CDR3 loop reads CASNSQGAYEQYF.

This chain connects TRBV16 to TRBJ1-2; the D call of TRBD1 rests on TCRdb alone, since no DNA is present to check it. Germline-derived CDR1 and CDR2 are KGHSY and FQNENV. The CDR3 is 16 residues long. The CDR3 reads CASSQPGQGRGYGYTF. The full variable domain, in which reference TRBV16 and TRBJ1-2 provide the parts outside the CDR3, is GEEVAQTPKHLVRGEGQKAKLYCAPIKGHSYVFWYQQVLKNEFKFLISFQNENVFDETGMPKERFSAKCLPNSPCSLEIQATKLEDSAVYFCASSQPGQGRGYGYTFGSGTRLTVV.

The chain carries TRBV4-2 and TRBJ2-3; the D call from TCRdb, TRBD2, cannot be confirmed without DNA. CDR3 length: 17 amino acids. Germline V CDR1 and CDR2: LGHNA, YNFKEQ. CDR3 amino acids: CASSQDWASGGTDTQYF.

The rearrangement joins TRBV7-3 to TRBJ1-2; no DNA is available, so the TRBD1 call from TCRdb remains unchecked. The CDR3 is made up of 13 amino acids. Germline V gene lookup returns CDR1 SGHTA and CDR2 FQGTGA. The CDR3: CASSYGGGDGYTF.

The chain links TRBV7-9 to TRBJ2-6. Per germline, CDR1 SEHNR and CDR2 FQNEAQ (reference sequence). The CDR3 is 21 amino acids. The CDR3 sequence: CASSLIRTIHTTFSGANVLTF.

The CDR3 spells CSAAENRGVNGEQYF. The V gene is TRBV20-1, the J gene TRBJ2-7; TCRdb outputs TRBD1, but without DNA this stays unchecked. Germline CDR1 is DFQATT and CDR2 is SNEGSKA (reference sequence). The CDR3 spans 15 residues.

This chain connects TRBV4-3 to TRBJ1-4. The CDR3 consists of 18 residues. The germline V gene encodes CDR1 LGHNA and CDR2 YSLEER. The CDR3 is CASSQEKGWELLRGKLFF.

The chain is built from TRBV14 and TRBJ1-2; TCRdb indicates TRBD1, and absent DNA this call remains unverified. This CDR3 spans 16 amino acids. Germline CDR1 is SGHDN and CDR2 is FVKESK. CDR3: CASSQVEGGSDYGYTF.

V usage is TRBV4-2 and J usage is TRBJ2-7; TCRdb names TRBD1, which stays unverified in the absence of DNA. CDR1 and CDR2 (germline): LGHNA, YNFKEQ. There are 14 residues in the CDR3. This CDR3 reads CASSLGTASYEQYF.

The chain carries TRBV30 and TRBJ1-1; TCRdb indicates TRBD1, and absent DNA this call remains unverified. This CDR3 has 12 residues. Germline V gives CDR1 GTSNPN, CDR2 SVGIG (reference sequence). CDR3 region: CAWRDRETEAFF.

CDR3 amino acids: CASSLMRGRSGTEAFF. This sequence joins TRBV7-2 and TRBJ1-1; TCRdb's D gene call, TRBD1, goes unchecked for lack of DNA. There are 16 residues in the CDR3. Germline lookup yields CDR1 SGHTA and CDR2 FQGNSA.

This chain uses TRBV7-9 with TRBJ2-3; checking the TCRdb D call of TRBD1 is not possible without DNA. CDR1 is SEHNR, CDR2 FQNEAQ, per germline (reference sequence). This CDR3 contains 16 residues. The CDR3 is CASSPPARGGTDTQYF.

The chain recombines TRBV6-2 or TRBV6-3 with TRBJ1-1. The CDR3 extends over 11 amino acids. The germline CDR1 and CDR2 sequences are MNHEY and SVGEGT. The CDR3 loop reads CASSYSRVAFF.

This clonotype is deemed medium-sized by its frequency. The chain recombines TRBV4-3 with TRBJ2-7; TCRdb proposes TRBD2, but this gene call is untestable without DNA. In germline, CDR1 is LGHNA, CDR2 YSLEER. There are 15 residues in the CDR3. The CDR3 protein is CASSQASGGPYEQYF.

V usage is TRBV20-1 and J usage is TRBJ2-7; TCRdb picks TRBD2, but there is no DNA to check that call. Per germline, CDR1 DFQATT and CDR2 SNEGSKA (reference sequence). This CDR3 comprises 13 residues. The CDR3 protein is CSARSAGAYEQYF.

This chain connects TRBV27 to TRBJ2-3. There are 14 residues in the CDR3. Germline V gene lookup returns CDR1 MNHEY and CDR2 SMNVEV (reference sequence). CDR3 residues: CASSLSPSPDTQYF.

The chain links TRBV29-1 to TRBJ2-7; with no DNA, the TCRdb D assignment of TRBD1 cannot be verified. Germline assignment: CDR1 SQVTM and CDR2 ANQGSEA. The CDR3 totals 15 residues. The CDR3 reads CSVEQPGTGAYEQYF.

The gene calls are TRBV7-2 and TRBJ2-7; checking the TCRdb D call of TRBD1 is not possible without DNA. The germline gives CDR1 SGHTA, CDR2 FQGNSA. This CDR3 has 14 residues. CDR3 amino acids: CASSSRTGSHEQYF.

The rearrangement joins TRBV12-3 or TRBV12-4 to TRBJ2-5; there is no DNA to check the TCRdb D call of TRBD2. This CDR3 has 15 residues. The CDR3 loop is CASSSGPPAEETQYF.

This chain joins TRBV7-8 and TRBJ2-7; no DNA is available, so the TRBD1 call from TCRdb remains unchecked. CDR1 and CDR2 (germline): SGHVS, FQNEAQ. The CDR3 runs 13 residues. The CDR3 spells CASSPPITDEQYF.